This T cell receptor (beta chain) comes out of a study of human T cells and chemical hapten exposure. Overall study: Weekly administration of diphenylcyclopropenone to the scalp of patients continued throughout the roughly 25-week study. Variability of per-sample TCR yields stemmed mainly from small differences in pooled library volume.

With V trimmed by 3 bases and J by 2 bases, 5 bases remained unmatched. This CDR3 region has 14 residues. Germline V CDR1 and CDR2: SQVTM, ANQGSEA. Unique molecular identifiers were attached to individual cDNA molecules within the library. TCRdb analysed the reads with MiXCR anew, one entry per CDR3 protein. The sample contains under 2,000 distinct CDR3 sequences, around 53% of which appear only once. Study-wide findings and caveats: Having alopecia, the donors may differ immunologically from healthy people.

This clonotype was counted between two and nine times. Its antigen is not identified. This sample's treatment: therapeutic diphenylcyclopropenone sensitization with weekly scalp DPC. Sequencing used whole blood, obtained before DPC sensitization or 2, 6, or about 24 weeks after (not recorded which). The rearrangement joins TRBV29-1 to TRBJ2-7; 9 bases fit TRBD1. The TCR comes from an adult with alopecia areata. Some clones in this sample may be carry-over from other donors' samples. This table probably holds off-target reads from a library built for another chain. The CDR3 DNA sequence: TGCAGCGTTGAGGGGACAGGGAGTACCTACGAGCAGTACTTC. Its protein product is CSVEGTGSTYEQYF.